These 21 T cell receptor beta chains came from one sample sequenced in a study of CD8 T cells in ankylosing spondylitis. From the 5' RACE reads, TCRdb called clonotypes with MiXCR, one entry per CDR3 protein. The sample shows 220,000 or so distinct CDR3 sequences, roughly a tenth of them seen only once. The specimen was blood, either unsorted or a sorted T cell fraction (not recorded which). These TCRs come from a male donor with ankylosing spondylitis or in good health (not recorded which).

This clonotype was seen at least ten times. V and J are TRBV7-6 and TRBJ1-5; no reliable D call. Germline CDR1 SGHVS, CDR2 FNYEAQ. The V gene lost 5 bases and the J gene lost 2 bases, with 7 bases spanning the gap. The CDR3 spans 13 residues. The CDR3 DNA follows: TGTGCCAGCAGCGCCTTGGGCAATCAGCCCCAGCATTTT. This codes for CASSALGNQPQHF.

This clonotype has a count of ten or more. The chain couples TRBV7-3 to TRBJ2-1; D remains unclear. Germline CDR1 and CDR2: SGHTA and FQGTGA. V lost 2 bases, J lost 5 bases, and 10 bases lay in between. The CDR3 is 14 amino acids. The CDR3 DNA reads TGTGCCAGCAGCTTAGTACCTAATAACAATGAGCAGTTCTTC. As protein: CASSLVPNNNEQFF.

CDR3 region: CASSSMDRGLHEQYF. Here the CDR3 DNA reads TGCGCCAGCAGCTCTATGGACAGGGGTCTCCACGAGCAGTACTTC. The chain couples TRBV5-1 to TRBJ2-7; 9 bases line up with TRBD1. CDR3 length: 15 residues. Trimming took 3 bases from V and 5 from J; bases not matched to a gene: 9. Germline V gene sequence: CDR1 SGHRS, CDR2 YFSETQ.

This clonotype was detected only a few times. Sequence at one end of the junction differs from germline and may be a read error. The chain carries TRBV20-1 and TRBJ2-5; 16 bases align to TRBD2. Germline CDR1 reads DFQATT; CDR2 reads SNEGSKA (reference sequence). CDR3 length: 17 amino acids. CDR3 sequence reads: CCASPGTSGGATETQYF. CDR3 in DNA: TGCTGTGCTAGTCCCGGGACTAGCGGGGGGGCCACAGAGACCCAGTACTTC.

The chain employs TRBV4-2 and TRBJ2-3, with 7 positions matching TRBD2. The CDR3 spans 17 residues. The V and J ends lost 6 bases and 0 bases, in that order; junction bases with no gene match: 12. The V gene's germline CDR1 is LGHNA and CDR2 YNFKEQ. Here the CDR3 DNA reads TGTGCCAGCAGTAAGACGAACAGCGGGGCAAGCACAGATACGCAGTATTTT. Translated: CASSKTNSGASTDTQYF.

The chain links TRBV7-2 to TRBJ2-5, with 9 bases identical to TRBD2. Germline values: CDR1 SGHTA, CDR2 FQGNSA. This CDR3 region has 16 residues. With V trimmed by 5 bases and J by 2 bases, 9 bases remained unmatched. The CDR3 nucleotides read TGTGCCAGCAGCCTACGGCGGGGACTAGCTCAAGAGACCCAGTACTTC. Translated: CASSLRRGLAQETQYF.

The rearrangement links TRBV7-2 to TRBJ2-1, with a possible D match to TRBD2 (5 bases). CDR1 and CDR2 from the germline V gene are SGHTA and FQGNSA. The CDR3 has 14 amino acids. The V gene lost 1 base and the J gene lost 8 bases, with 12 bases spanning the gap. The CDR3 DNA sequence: TGTGCCAGCAGCTTAGGGGCTAGCAGGCATGAGCAGTTCTTC. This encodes CASSLGASRHEQFF. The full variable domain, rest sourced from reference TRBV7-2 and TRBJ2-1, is GAGVSQSPSNKVTEKGKDVELRCDPISGHTALYWYRQSLGQGLEFLIYFQGNSAPDKSGLPSDRFSAERTGGSVSTLTIQRTQQEDSAVYLCASSLGASRHEQFFGPGTRLTVL.

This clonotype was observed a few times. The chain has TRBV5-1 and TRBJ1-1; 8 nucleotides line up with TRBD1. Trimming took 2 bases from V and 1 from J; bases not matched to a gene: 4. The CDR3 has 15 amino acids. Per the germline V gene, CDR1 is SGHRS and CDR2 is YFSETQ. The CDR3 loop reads CASSFIGTGNTEAFF. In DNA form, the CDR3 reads TGCGCCAGCAGCTTTATTGGGACAGGGAACACTGAAGCTTTCTTT.

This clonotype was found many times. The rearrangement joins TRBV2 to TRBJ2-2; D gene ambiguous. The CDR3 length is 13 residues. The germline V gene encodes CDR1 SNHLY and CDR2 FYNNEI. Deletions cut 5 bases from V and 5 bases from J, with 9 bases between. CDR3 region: CASSRDETGELFF. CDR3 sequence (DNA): TGTGCCAGCAGTAGGGATGAAACCGGGGAGCTGTTTTTT.

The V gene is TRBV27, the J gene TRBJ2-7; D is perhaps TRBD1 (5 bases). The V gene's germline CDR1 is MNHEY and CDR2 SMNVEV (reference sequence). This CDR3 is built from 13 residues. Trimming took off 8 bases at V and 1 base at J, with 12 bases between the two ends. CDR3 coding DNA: TGTGCCAGCGTGGGGCAGGCTTCCTACGAGCAGTACTTC. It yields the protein CASVGQASYEQYF.

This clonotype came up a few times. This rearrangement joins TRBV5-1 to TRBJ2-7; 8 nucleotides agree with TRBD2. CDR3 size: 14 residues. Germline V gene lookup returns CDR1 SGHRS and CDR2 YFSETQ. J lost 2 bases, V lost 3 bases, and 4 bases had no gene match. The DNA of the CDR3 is TGCGCCAGCAGCTCTACTAGCGGCGCCTACGAGCAGTACTTC. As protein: CASSSTSGAYEQYF.

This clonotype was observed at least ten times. CDR3 sequence (DNA): TGTGCCAGCAGTCCTTTACAGGGGGCCGGCGAAAAACTGTTTTTT. Translated, it gives CASSPLQGAGEKLFF. The rearrangement uses TRBV12-3 or TRBV12-4 and TRBJ1-4, with 9 bases lining up with TRBD1. The CDR3 extends over 15 amino acids. V shed 5 bases and J 8 bases; nucleotides not matched to a gene: 9.

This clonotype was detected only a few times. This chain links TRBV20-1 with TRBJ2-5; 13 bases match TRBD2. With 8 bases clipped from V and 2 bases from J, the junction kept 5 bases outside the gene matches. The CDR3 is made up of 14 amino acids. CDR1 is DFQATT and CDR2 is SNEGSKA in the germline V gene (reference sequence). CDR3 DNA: TGCAGTTCGACTAGCGGGGGGAGGCAAGAGACCCAGTACTTC. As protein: CSSTSGGRQETQYF.

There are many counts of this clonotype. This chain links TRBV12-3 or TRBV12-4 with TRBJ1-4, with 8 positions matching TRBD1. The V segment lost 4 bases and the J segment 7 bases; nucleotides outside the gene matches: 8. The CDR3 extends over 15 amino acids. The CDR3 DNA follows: TGTGCCAGCAGTTACGGGACAGGCGATGGTGAAAAACTGTTTTTT. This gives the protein CASSYGTGDGEKLFF.

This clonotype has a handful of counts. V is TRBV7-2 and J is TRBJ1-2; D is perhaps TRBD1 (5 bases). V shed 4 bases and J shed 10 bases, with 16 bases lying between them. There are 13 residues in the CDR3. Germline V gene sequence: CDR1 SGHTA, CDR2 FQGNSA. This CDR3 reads CASSSRGDLYYTF. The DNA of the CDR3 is TGTGCCAGCAGCTCCCGGGGCGATTTGTACTACACCTTC. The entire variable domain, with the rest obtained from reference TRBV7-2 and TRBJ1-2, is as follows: GAGVSQSPSNKVTEKGKDVELRCDPISGHTALYWYRQSLGQGLEFLIYFQGNSAPDKSGLPSDRFSAERTGGSVSTLTIQRTQQEDSAVYLCASSSRGDLYYTFGSGTRLTVV.

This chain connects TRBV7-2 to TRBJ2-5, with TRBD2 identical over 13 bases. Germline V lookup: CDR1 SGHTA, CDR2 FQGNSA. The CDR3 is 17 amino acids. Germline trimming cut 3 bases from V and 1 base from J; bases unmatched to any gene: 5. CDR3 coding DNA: TGTGCCAGCAGCTTCGCCGGGACTAGCGGGGTCCAAGAGACCCAGTACTTC. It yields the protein CASSFAGTSGVQETQYF.

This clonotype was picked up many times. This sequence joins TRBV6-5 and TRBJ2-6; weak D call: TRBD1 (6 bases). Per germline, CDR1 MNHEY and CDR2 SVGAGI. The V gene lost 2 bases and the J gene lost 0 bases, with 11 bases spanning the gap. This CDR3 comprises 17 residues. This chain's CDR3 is CASSYGGRRSGANVLTF. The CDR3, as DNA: TGTGCCAGCAGTTACGGGGGCAGACGCTCTGGGGCCAACGTCCTGACTTTC.

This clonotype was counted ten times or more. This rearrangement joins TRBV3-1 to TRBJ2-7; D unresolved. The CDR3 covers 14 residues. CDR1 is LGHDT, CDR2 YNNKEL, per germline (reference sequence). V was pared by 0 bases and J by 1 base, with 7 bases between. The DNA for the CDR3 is TGTGCCAGCAGCCAAGATTGGCAATCCTACGAGCAGTACTTC. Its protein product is CASSQDWQSYEQYF.

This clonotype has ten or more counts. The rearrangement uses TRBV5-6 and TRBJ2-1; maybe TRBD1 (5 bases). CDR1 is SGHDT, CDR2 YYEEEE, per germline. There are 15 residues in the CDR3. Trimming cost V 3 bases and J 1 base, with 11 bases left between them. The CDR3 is CASSSLQGSYNEQFF. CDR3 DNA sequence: TGTGCCAGCAGCTCCCTTCAGGGATCCTACAATGAGCAGTTCTTC.

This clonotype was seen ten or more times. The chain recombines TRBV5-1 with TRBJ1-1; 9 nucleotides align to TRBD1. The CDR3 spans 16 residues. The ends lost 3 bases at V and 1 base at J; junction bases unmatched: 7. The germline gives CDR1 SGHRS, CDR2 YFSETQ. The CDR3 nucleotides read TGCGCCAGCAGCTACCGGGACAGGGTGGAGAACACTGAAGCTTTCTTT. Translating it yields CASSYRDRVENTEAFF.

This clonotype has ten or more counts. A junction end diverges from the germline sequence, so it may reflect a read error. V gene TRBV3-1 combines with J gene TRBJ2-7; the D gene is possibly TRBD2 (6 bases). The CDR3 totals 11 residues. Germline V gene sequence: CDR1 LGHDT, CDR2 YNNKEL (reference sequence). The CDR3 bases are TGTGCCAGCAGCCAATGGGAGGACAAAGCTTTC. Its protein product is CASSQWEDKAF.